A single sample is the source of the 9 T cell receptor beta chains below, sequenced in a study of cytomegalovirus exposure and HLA in healthy donors. The study ran its PCR with 60 Vbeta and 13 Jbeta primers. TCRdb's copy holds only in-frame clones and misses some; the assay was immunoSEQ multiplex PCR. The sample has fewer than 150,000 clones, around 80% seen once. Sequenced material: PBMCs. The receptor set was obtained from a female donor in good health and CMV-seronegative.

The CDR3 region is CASSFRDYAGELFF. CDR3 bases: TGTGCCAGTAGTTTCCGGGACTATGCCGGGGAGCTGTTTTTT. V and J are TRBV19 and TRBJ2-2; 7 bases map to TRBD2. In germline, CDR1 is LNHDA, CDR2 SQIVND (reference sequence). CDR3 size: 14 residues. V lost 5 bases and J lost 6; bases outside the gene matches: 6.

V is TRBV9 and J is TRBJ2-4, with 9 nucleotides matching TRBD1. This CDR3 spans 16 amino acids. Germline-derived CDR1 and CDR2 are SGDLS and YYNGEE. Losses at the gene ends were 1 base for V and 2 bases for J; bases not matched to a gene: 4. The DNA of the CDR3 is TGTGCCAGCAGCGTATTGGACAGGGGTCCCAAAAACATTCAGTACTTC. Encoded protein: CASSVLDRGPKNIQYF.

The chain's CDR3 is CASSVTSGRGDEQYF. CDR3 nucleotides: TGTGCCAGCAGTGTCACTAGCGGGAGAGGAGACGAGCAGTACTTC. The chain employs TRBV27 and TRBJ2-7, with TRBD2 identical over 11 bases. J lost 5 bases, V lost 5 bases, and 8 bases had no gene match. From germline, CDR1 is MNHEY and CDR2 SMNVEV (reference sequence). The CDR3 is 15 amino acids.

A few counts support this clone. This sequence joins TRBV4-1 and TRBJ1-1, with a possible D match to TRBD1 (5 bases). From germline, CDR1 is MGHRA and CDR2 YSYEKL. The CDR3 spans 14 residues. The V end lost 0 bases, the J end lost 5 bases, and 10 bases lay between the germline ends. CDR3 nucleotide sequence: TGCGCCAGCAGCCAAGATCGGGGGTGGACTGAAGCTTTCTTT. Amino acid sequence: CASSQDRGWTEAFF.

V is TRBV18 and J is TRBJ1-5; D gene ambiguous. The CDR3 extends over 14 amino acids. V dropped 3 bases and J dropped 4 bases, with 10 bases sitting between them. CDR1 and CDR2 (germline): KGHSH, LQKENI. CDR3 nucleotide sequence: TGTGCCAGCTCACCCTCGGAGATAAATCAGCCCCAGCATTTT. Translation: CASSPSEINQPQHF.

The chain is built from TRBV2 and TRBJ2-5, with 14 bases lining up with TRBD2. CDR3 size: 14 residues. With V trimmed by 6 bases and J by 5 bases, 2 bases remained unmatched. Germline CDR1 reads SNHLY; CDR2 reads FYNNEI. CDR3 in amino acids: CASRGLAGGETQYF. The CDR3 region has the DNA TGTGCCAGCAGAGGACTAGCGGGAGGCGAGACCCAGTACTTC. Full variable domain (outside the CDR3, taken from reference TRBV2 and TRBJ2-5): EPEVTQTPSHQVTQMGQEVILRCVPISNHLYFYWYRQILGQKVEFLVSFYNNEISEKSEIFDDQFSVERPDGSNFTLKIRSTKLEDSAMYFCASRGLAGGETQYFGPGTRLLVL.

The chain is built from TRBV10-3 and TRBJ1-2; D not resolved. CDR3 size: 13 residues. The V end lost 3 bases, the J end lost 5 bases, and 10 bases lay between the germline ends. Germline V gives CDR1 ENHRY, CDR2 SYGVKD. The CDR3 here is CAISEQQKYGYTF. The CDR3 DNA is TGTGCCATCAGTGAACAGCAGAAATATGGCTACACCTTC.

V and J are TRBV5-1 and TRBJ1-2; weak D call: TRBD1 (5 bases). Trimming cost V 0 bases and J 3 bases, with 12 bases left between them. Germline V gives CDR1 SGHRS, CDR2 YFSETQ. CDR3 length: 15 amino acids. Written as DNA, the CDR3 is TGCGCCAGCAGCTTGGAAGTGCAGGGCTACTATGGCTACACCTTC. It encodes CASSLEVQGYYGYTF.

The CDR3 protein is CASSEDRVNEKLFF. In DNA, the CDR3 is TGTGCCAGCAGCGAGGATCGGGTTAATGAAAAACTGTTTTTT. This sequence joins TRBV7-6 and TRBJ1-4, with unresolved D. CDR3 length equals 14 residues. Germline V lookup: CDR1 SGHVS, CDR2 FNYEAQ. Trimming removed 5 bases from V and 4 bases from J, with 11 bases in between.